The next 2 T cell receptor beta chains were all read from a single sample in a study of regulatory T cells in long-lasting Graves disease. Documented time point: persistent/refractory GD, antithyroid drugs over 5 years with positive TRAb. From RNA extracted from PBMCs, the TCR library was made. Library construction for TCR beta used iRepertoire HTBI primers and Arm-PCR of CDR3 regions. TCRdb analysed the multiplex PCR reads with MiXCR anew, one entry per CDR3 protein. The repertoire includes around 340,000 distinct CDR3 sequences, roughly a fifth of them detected once, and just under 30% sits in the top ten. Specimen: peripheral blood mononuclear cells (PBMCs), collected when the disease was refractory, from a patient treated with antithyroid drugs. The receptor source for this set is a female donor with Graves disease.

This clonotype has just a few counts. The gene calls are TRBV20-1 and TRBJ2-2, with 8 bases identical to TRBD2. The J segment lost 6 bases and the V segment lost 0 bases, leaving 6 bases of the junction unmatched. Looked up from germline, CDR1 is DFQATT and CDR2 is SNEGSKA (reference sequence). The length of the CDR3 is 15 residues. The CDR3 DNA reads TGCAGTGCTAGAGATCTAGCTAGCGGGTCCGGGGAGCTGTTTTTT. Translating it yields CSARDLASGSGELFF.

This clonotype occurred many times. The CDR3 coding sequence is TGTGCCAGCAGCTTGATGGAGGCAGGGCGGTCACCCCTCCACTTT. It encodes CASSLMEAGRSPLHF. The V call is TRBV5-5, the J call TRBJ1-6; TRBD1 might be the D (5 bases). Germline CDR1 and CDR2: SGHKS and YYEKEE (reference sequence). The CDR3 has 15 amino acids. V was clipped by 1 base and J by 10 bases, with 15 bases between them.